This TCR beta chain was identified in a study of molecular identifiers for immune sequencing clone quantification. Background on the study: In the replicates, RNA derived from roughly 20,000 or 100,000 naive CD8 cells was divided into five parts, and four were sequenced.

TCRdb re-called the PCR reads through MiXCR, storing one row per CDR3 protein. The table has around 460,000 distinct CDR3 sequences, roughly 23% seen once. Overall study findings and caveats: The study reportedly detected spiked Jurkat TCR RNA from one cell among approximately 1 million naive cells.

Input for naive CD8 libraries was roughly 20,000 to 1,000,000 sorted cells; the RNA fraction used was 10%, 30% or 50%. Isolation of naive CD8 T cells was achieved by sorting on a CD8+CD4-CCR7+CD45RA+ phenotype. This clonotype was counted many times. Its antigen is still unknown. The germline V gene encodes CDR1 MDHEN and CDR2 SYDVKM. V shed 6 bases, J shed 0 bases, and the junction held 6 bases outside the gene matches. The CDR3 is made up of 16 amino acids. Sequenced material: naive CD8+ T cells from blood, with Jurkat cell RNA spiked in. As to subset: FACS-sorted CD8+CD4-CCR7+CD45RA+ naive T cells. This receptor was identified in a human donor in good health. Some libraries in this study had Jurkat cell RNA spiked in. The rearrangement joins TRBV28 to TRBJ2-3; 10 nucleotides match TRBD2. The CDR3 sequence: CASSLRTSGSTDTQYF. CDR3 DNA: TGTGCCAGCAGCTTGAGGACTAGCGGTAGCACAGATACGCAGTATTTT.